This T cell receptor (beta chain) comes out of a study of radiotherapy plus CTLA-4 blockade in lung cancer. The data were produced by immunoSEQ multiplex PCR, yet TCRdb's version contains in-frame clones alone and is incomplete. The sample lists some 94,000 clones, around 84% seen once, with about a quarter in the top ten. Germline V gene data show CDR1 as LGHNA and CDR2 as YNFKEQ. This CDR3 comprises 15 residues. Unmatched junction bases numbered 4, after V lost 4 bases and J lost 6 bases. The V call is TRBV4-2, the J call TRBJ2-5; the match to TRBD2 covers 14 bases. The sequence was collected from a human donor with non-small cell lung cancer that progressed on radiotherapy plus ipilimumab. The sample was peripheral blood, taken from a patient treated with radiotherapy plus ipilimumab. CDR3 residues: CASSLGLAGGQTQYF. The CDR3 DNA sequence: TGTGCCAGCAGCCTCGGACTAGCGGGAGGTCAGACCCAGTACTTC.